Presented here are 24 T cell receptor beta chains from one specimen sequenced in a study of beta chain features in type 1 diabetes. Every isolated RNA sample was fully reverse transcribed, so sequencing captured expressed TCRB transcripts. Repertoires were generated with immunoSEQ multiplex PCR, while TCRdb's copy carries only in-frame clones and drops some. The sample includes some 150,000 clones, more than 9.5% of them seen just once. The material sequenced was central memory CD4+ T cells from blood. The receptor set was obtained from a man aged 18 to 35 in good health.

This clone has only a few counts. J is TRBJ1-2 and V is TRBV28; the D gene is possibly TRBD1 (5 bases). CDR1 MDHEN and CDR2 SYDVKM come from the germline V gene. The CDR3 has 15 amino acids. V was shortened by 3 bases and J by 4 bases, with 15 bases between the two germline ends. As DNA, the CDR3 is TGTGCCAGCAGTTTCCCCTCGGGGCATAGCTATGGCTACACCTTC. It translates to CASSFPSGHSYGYTF.

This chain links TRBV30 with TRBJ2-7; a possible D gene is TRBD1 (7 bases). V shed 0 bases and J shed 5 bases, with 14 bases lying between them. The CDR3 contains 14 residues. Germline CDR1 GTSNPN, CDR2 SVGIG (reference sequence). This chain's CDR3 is CAWSVRGRGDEQYF. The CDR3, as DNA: TGTGCCTGGAGTGTACGGGGCAGGGGGGACGAGCAGTACTTC. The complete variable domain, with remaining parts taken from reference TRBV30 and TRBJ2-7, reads SQTIHQWPATLVQPVGSPLSLECTVEGTSNPNLYWYRQAAGRGLQLLFYSVGIGQISSEVPQNLSASRPQDRQFILSSKKLLLSDSGFYLCAWSVRGRGDEQYFGPGTRLTVT.

The DNA of the CDR3 is TGTGCCAGCAGCCAAGAAACCCTTCGCGGGAACACTGAAGCTTTCTTT. Translated, it gives CASSQETLRGNTEAFF. The rearrangement joins TRBV4-2 to TRBJ1-1; D gene ambiguous. This CDR3 is 16 amino acids long. V lost 0 bases and J 1 base, leaving 12 bases between the germline ends. The germline V gene encodes CDR1 LGHNA and CDR2 YNFKEQ.

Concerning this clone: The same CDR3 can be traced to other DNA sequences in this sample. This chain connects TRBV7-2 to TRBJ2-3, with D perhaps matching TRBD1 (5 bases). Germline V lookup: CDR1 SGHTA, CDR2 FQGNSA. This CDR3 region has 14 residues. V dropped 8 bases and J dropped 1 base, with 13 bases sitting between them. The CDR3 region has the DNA TGTGCCAGCCTCCTAAGGGGTGGCACAGATACGCAGTATTTT. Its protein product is CASLLRGGTDTQYF.

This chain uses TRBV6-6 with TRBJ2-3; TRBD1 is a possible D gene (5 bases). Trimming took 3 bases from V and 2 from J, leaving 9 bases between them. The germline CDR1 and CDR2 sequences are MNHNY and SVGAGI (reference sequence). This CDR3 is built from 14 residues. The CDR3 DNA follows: TGTGCCAGCAGTTATCGCAGGGTCACAGATACGCAGTATTTT. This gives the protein CASSYRRVTDTQYF.

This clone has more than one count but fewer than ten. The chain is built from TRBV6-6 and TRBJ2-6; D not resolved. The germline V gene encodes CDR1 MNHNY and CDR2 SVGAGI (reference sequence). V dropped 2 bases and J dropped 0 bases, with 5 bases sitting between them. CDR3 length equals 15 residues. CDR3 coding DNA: TGTGCCAGCAGTTACGGTTTCTCTGGGGCCAACGTCCTGACTTTC. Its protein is CASSYGFSGANVLTF.

CDR3 residues: CASSFGTDTQYF. CDR3 sequence (DNA): TGCGCCAGCAGCTTTGGGACAGATACGCAGTATTTT. This rearrangement joins TRBV5-1 to TRBJ2-3, with unresolved D. The CDR3 loop spans 12 amino acids. CDR1 is SGHRS and CDR2 is YFSETQ in the germline V gene. V lost 2 bases and J 3 bases, leaving 4 bases between the germline ends.

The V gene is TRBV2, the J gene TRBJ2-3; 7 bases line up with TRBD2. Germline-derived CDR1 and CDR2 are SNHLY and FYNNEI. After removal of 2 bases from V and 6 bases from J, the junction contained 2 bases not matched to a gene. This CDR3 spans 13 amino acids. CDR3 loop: CASSESGADTQYF. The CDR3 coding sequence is TGTGCCAGCAGTGAAAGCGGGGCTGATACGCAGTATTTT.

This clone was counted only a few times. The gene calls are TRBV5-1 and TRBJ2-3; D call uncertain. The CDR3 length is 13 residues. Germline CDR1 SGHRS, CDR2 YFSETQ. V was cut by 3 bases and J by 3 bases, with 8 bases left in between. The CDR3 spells CASSSDGTDTQYF. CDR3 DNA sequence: TGCGCCAGCAGCTCCGACGGTACAGATACGCAGTATTTT.

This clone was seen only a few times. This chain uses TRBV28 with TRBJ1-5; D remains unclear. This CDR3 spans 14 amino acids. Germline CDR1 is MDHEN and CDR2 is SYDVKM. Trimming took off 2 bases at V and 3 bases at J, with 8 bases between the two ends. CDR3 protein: CASSLVNTNQPQHF. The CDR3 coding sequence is TGTGCCAGCAGTTTAGTTAACACCAATCAGCCCCAGCATTTT.

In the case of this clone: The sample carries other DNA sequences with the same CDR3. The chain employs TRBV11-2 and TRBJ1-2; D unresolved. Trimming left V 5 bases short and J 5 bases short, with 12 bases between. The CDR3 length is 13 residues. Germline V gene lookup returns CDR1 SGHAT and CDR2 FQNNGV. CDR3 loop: CASSPDRQYGYTF. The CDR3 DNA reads TGTGCCAGCAGCCCGGACCGCCAATATGGCTACACCTTC.

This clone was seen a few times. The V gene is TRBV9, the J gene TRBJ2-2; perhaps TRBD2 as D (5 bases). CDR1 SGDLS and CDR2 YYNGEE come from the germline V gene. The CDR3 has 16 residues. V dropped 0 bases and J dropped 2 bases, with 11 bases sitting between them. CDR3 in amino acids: CASSVGPSGNTGELFF. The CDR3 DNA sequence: TGTGCCAGCAGCGTAGGGCCTTCGGGAAACACCGGGGAGCTGTTTTTT.

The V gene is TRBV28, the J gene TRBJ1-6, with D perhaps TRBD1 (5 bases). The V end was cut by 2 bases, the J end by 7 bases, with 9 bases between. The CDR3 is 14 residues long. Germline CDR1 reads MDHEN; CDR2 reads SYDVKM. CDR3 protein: CASSLRQLNSPLHF. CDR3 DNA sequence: TGTGCCAGCAGTTTAAGACAGTTGAATTCACCCCTCCACTTT.

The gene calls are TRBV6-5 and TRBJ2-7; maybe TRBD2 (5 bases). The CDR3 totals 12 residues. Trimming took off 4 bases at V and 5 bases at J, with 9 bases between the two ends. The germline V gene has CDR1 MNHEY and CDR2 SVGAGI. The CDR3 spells CASSSSGDEQYF. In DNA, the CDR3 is TGTGCCAGCAGTTCCTCCGGGGACGAGCAGTACTTC.

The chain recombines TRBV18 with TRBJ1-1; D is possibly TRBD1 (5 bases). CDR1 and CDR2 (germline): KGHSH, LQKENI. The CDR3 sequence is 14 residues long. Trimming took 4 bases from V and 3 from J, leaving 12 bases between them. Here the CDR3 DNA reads TGTGCCAGCTCACGTGGGGCGGGGTACACTGAAGCTTTCTTT. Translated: CASSRGAGYTEAFF.

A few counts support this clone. CDR3 sequence reads: CASSELATADYGYTF. As DNA, the CDR3 is TGTGCCAGCAGTGAACTGGCAACAGCGGATTATGGCTACACCTTC. The gene calls are TRBV25-1 and TRBJ1-2; D is unclear. Germline-derived CDR1 and CDR2 are MGHDK and SYGVNS. V lost 2 bases to trimming and J lost 5 bases, with 15 bases between them. The CDR3 runs 15 residues.

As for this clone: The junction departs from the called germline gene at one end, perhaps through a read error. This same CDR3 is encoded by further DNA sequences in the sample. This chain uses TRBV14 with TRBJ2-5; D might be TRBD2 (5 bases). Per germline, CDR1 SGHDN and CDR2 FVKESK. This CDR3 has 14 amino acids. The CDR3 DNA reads TGCGCCAGCAGCCGGGGTGACCTTCGGAGGACCCAGTACTTC. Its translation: CASSRGDLRRTQYF.

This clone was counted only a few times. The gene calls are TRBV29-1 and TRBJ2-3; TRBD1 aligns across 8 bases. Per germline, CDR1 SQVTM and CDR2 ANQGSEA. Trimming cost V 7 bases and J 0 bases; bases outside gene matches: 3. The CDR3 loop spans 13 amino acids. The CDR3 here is CSGRQGSTDTQYF. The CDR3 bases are TGCAGCGGTAGACAGGGGAGCACAGATACGCAGTATTTT.

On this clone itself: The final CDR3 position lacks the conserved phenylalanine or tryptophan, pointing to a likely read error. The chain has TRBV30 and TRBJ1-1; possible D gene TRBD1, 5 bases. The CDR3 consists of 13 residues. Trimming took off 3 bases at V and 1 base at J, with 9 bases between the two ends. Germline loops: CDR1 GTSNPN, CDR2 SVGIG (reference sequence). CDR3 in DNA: TGTGCCTGGAGCGGGACTGGGAACACTGAAGCTTTCTCT. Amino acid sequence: CAWSGTGNTEAFS.

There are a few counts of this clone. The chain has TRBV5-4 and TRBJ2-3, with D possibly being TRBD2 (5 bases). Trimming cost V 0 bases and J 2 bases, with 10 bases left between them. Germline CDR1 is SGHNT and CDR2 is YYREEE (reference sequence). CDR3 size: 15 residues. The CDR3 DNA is TGTGCCAGCAGCTTGGCTCCGAGGGACACAGATACGCAGTATTTT. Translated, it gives CASSLAPRDTDTQYF.

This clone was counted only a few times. DNA for the CDR3: TGTGCCAGCAGCTTAGCCTGGTGGGGTGGATCCTACGAGCAGTACTTC. Amino acids: CASSLAWWGGSYEQYF. The J gene is TRBJ2-7, the V gene TRBV7-9; no clear D gene. Trimming removed 0 bases at V and 1 base at J, with 13 bases between. CDR1 is SEHNR, CDR2 FQNEAQ, per germline (reference sequence). This CDR3 is built from 16 residues.

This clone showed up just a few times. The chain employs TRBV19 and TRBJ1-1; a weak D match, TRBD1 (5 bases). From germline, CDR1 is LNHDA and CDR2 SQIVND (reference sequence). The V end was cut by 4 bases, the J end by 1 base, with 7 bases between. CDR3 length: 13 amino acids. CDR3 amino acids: CASSNRPNTEAFF. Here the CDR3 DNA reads TGTGCCAGTAGTAACAGGCCGAACACTGAAGCTTTCTTT. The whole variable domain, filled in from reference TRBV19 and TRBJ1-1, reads DGGITQSPKYLFRKEGQNVTLSCEQNLNHDAMYWYRQDPGQGLRLIYYSQIVNDFQKGDIAEGYSVSREKKESFPLTVTSAQKNPTAFYLCASSNRPNTEAFFGQGTRLTVV.

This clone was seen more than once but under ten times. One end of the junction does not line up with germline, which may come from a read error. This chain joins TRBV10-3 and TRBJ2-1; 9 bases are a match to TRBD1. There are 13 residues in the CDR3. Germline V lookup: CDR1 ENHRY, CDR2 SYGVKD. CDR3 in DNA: TGTGCCATCAGTGTCCGGGACAGGGAGGGTCGGGTCTTC. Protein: CAISVRDREGRVF.

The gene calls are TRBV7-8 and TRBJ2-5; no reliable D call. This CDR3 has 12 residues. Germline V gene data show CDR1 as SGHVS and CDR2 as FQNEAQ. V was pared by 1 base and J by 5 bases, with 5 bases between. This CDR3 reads CASSLVWETQYF. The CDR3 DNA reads TGTGCCAGCAGCTTAGTGTGGGAGACCCAGTACTTC.